A single sample is the source of the 2 T cell receptor beta chains below, sequenced in a study of Graves' ophthalmopathy and Graves' hyperthyroidism. Using RNA transcripts, the TCR beta CDR3 regions were amplified. RT-PCR with HTBI primers came first, then second-round multiplex PCR. Each CDR3 protein gets one entry after TCRdb re-called the multiplex PCR reads with MiXCR. The sample lists some 350,000 distinct CDR3 sequences, 15% to 20% occurring once. Sequencing input: peripheral blood. The receptor set was obtained from an adult woman with stable Graves' hyperthyroidism.

This clonotype was recorded many times. The V call is TRBV7-8, the J call TRBJ2-7, with D maybe TRBD2 (5 bases). This CDR3 has 16 residues. Germline lookup yields CDR1 SGHVS and CDR2 FQNEAQ. V lost 2 bases, J lost 4 bases, and 18 bases lay in between. The CDR3 DNA is TGTGCCAGCAGCTTAAGTTTCGTGGGAGCCAGATACGAGCAGTACTTC. Translating it yields CASSLSFVGARYEQYF.

The CDR3 spells CASSSRRTGGTYEQYF. CDR3 DNA: TGTGCCAGCAGTTCCAGGAGGACAGGGGGGACCTACGAGCAGTACTTC. The chain is built from TRBV12-3 or TRBV12-4 and TRBJ2-7; 10 bases line up with TRBD1. This CDR3 spans 16 amino acids. V lost 4 bases to trimming and J lost 2 bases; unmatched junction nucleotides: 8.